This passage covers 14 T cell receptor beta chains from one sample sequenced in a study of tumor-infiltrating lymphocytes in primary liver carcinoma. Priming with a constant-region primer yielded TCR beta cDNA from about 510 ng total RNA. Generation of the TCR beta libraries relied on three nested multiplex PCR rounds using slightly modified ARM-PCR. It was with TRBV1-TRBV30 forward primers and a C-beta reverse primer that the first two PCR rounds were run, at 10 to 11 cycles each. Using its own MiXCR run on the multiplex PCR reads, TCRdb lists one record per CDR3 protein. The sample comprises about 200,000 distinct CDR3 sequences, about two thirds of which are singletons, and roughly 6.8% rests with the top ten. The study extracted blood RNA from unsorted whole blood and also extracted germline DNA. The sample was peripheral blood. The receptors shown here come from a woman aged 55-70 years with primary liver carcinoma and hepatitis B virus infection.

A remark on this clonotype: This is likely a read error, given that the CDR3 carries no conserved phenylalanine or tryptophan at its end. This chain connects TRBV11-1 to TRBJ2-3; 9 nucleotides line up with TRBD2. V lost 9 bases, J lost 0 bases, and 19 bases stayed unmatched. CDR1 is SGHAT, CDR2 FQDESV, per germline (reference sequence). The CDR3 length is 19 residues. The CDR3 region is CASSRIASGAPTSTDTQYS. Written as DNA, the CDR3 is TGTGCCAGTAGCCGGATCGCTAGCGGGGCCCCTACTAGCACAGATACGCAGTATTCT.

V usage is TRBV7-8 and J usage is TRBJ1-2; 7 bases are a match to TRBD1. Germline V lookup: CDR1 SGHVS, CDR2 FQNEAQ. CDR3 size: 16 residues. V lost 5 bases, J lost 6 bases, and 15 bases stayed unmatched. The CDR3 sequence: CASSPGVRDSYNGYTF. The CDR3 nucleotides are TGTGCCAGCAGCCCCGGCGTACGGGACAGTTACAATGGCTACACCTTC.

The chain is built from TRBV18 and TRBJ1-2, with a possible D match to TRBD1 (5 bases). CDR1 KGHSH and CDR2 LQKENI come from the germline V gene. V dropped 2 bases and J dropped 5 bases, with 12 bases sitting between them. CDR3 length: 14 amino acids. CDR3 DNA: TGTGCCAGCTCACCAACGGGGCAGGTTTATGGCTACACCTTC. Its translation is CASSPTGQVYGYTF.

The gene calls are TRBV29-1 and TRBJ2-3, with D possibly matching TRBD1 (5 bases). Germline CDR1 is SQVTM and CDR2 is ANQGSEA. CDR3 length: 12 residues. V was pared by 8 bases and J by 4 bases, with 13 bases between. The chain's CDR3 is CSIGQGADTQYF. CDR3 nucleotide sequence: TGCAGCATTGGCCAAGGGGCAGATACGCAGTATTTT.

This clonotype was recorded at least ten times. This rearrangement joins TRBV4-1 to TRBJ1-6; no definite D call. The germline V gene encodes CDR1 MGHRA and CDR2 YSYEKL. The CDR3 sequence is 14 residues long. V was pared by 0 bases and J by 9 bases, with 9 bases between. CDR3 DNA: TGCGCCAGCAGCCAAGATGGGGTGGGTTCACCCCTCCACTTT. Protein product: CASSQDGVGSPLHF.

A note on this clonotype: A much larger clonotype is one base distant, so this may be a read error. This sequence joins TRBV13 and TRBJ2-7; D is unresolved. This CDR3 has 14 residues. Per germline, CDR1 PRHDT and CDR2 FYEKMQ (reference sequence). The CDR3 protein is CASSLGGSNYERYF. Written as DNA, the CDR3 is TGTGCCAGCAGCTTAGGGGGGTCCAACTACGAGCGGTACTTC. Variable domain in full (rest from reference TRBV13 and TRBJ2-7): AAGVIQSPRHLIKEKRETATLKCYPIPRHDTVYWYQQGPGQDPQFLISFYEKMQSDKGSIPDRFSAQQFSDYHSELNMSSLELGDSALYFCASSLGGSNYERYFGPGTRLTVT.

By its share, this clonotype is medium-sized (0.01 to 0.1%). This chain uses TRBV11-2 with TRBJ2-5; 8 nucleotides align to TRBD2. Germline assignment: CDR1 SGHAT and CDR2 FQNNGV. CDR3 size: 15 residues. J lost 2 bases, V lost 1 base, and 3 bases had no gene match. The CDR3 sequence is CASSLAGGEQETQYF. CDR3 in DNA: TGTGCCAGCAGCTTAGCGGGAGGGGAACAAGAGACCCAGTACTTC.

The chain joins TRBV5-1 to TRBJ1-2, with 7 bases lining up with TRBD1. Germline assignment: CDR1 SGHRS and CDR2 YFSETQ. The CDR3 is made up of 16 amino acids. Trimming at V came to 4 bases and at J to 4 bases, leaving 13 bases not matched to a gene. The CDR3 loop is CASSPSTGQRVYGYTF. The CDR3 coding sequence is TGCGCCAGCAGCCCCTCGACAGGGCAACGTGTCTATGGCTACACCTTC.

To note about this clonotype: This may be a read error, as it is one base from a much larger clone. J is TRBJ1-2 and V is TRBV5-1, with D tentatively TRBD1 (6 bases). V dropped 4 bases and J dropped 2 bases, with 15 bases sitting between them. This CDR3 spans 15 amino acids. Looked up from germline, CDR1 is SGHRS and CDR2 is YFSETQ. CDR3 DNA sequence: TGCGCCAGCAGCCCGGGGGACAACGGGAACTATGGCTACACCTTC. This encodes CASSPGDNGNYGYTF.

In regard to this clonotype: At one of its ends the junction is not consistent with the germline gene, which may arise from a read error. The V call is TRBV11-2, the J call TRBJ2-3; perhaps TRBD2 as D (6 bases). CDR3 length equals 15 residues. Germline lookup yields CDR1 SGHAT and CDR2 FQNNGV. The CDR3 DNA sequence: TGTGCCAGCAGACTAAAGGCGGGAAGCACAGATGCGCAGTATTTT. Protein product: CASRLKAGSTDAQYF.

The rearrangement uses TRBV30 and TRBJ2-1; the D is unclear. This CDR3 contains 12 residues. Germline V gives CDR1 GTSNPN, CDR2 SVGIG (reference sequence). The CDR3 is CATTQSYNEQFF. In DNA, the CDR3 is TGTGCTACTACACAGAGCTACAATGAGCAGTTCTTC.

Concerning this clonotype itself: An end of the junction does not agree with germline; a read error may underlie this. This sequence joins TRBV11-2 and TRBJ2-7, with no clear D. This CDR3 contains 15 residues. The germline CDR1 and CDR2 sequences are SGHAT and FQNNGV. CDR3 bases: TGTACCAGCAGCTTAGATCACGCCCCGACCACTGGCCGATACTTC. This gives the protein CTSSLDHAPTTGRYF.

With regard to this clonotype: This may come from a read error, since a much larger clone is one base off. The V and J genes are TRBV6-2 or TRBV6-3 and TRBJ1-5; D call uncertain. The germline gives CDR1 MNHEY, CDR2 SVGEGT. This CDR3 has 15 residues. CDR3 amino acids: CASTRPPGSNQSQHF. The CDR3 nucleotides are TGTGCCAGCACCAGGCCGCCTGGGAGCAATCAGTCCCAGCATTTT.

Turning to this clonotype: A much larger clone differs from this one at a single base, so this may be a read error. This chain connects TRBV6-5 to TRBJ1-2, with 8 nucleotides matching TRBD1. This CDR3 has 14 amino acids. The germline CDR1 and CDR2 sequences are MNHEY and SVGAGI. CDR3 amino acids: CANSLDRVVYGYTF. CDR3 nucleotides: TGTGCCAACAGTCTGGACAGGGTAGTCTATGGCTACACCTTC.